These T cell receptor beta chains were read from a single sample in a study of cytomegalovirus exposure and HLA in healthy donors. Profiling relied on immunoSEQ multiplex PCR, and the TCRdb table lists in-frame clones only, not all of them. The table has 45,000 to 65,000 clones, more than 70% seen once. Material for sequencing was PBMCs. The source of these receptors is a woman under 30 in good health and CMV-seropositive. Each CDR3 is given without its conserved first and last residue. Some rows mark clone size as missing; the rest say once, few, many or name a class of expanded clone.

size	length	V	CDR3
.	10	TRBV7-9	ASRSGGHEQY
.	12	TRBV10-1	ASSRGTNTGELF
.	13	TRBV6-5	ASRGSRQGANEQY
once	16	TRBV6-4	ASSDSIRGFSGANVLT
.	13	TRBV14	ASSSTGLAGGKQF
few	11	TRBV5-1	ASSFTSGGEQY
.	13	TRBV19	ASSINPGSYNEQF
.	15	TRBV12-5	ASGLPSQGAVTYEQY
.	11	TRBV30	ALKGQGNNGYT
once	12	TRBV6-5	ASSYRSVTGELF
.	13	TRBV7-9	ASSVGLSPTDTQY
.	12	TRBV4-3	ASSRDRGTDTQY
.	10	TRBV27	ASSWWGDEQF
once	11	TRBV10-3	AIGVGQELEAF
.	15	TRBV28	ASSYGGPVLGDQPQH
.	15	TRBV19	ASSIWLGQGSNYEQY
once	15	TRBV19	ASSPAGILVDNSPLH
.	9	TRBV18	ASSPEAEQY
.	13	TRBV5-1	ASRDRSSGANVLT
.	13	TRBV11-2	ASSLDRAGVETQY
.	10	TRBV29-1	SVDGSGGEQY
.	14	TRBV5-4	ASSLGSRRGRETQY
once	14	TRBV6-5	ASSLDRGQEYYGYT
.	13	TRBV28	ASSKDREDSYEQY
.	13	TRBV4-2	ASSQDGTGRSEQF
.	14	TRBV5-4	ASSSKGEGARYGYT
.	11	TRBV4-3	ASRQRGITEAF
.	11	TRBV7-6	ASSYKQGLEQY
.	13	TRBV27	ASRLLAGGLETQY
.	12	TRBV30	AWTLGTGNEKLF
.	12	TRBV5-1	ASSSDRVAEKLF
.	12	TRBV4-3	ASSQRIGDYEQY
.	11	TRBV4-2	ASSTDSTDTQY
.	11	TRBV19	ASSNGDSYEQY
.	11	TRBV19	ASNQGRSQPQH
.	16	TRBV9	ASSVTSSAGTINREQF
few	14	TRBV28	ASSPNGQGMAYEQY
.	11	TRBV6-1	ASSGTGRDIQY
.	13	TRBV5-1	ASSLAQRGSNEQF
.	12	TRBV15	ATSVRQGNQPQH
once	11	TRBV4-2	ASSQQGAGEQY
.	15	TRBV7-8	ASSRTQGYLPGNTIY
.	10	TRBV29-1	SVARENTEAF
.	13	TRBV4-2	ASSQDRGQQETQY
.	12	TRBV2	ASSDKGVLTEAF
.	14	TRBV1	TSSQDGQTFNYGYT
.	15	TRBV28	ASSKRGLRTNTGELF
.	13	TRBV28	ASSRGQGAPYEQY
.	13	TRBV2	ASTPSTGAGNTIY
.	13	TRBV4-1	ASSQADRLSYEQY
medium-sized	16	TRBV19	ASSDDRGKLDSNQPQH
.	14	TRBV5-6	ASSLLGAGGHNEQF
.	15	TRBV2	ASSEALGGLVNYGYT